The 31 T cell receptor beta chains below all came from one sample that was sequenced in a study of T-cell reconstitution after alpha-beta-depleted transplantation in children. Unique molecular identifiers tagged the TCRbeta library. TCRdb itself ran the PCR reads through MiXCR, one entry per CDR3 protein. The table shows under 750,000 distinct CDR3 sequences, with 20% to 25% occurring only once. The material was PBMCs, mostly from graft donor cells, obtained 360 days after TCRalphabeta/CD19-depleted stem cell transplant. The receptors were sampled from a boy younger than two who had a stem cell transplant for acute myeloid leukemia, so the T cells may come from the graft donor.

This clonotype came up many times. The chain recombines TRBV6-5 with TRBJ1-1; possibly TRBD1 for D (5 bases). V shed 4 bases and J shed 7 bases, with 16 bases lying between them. This CDR3 is 14 amino acids long. CDR1 MNHEY and CDR2 SVGAGI come from the germline V gene. CDR3 sequence reads: CASSSEGRGVEAFF. CDR3 sequence (DNA): TGTGCCAGCAGTTCGGAGGGGCGGGGTGTTGAAGCTTTCTTT.

The CDR3 sequence: CSAHSGGRTDTQYF. The CDR3 coding sequence is TGCAGTGCCCATAGCGGGGGGCGCACAGATACGCAGTATTTT. The chain carries TRBV20-1 and TRBJ2-3, with 10 positions matching TRBD2. Per germline, CDR1 DFQATT and CDR2 SNEGSKA (reference sequence). This CDR3 comprises 14 residues. V was clipped by 6 bases and J by 1 base; unmatched bases: 4.

This clonotype occurred a few times. The chain joins TRBV12-3 or TRBV12-4 to TRBJ2-5; D is perhaps TRBD2 (5 bases). The CDR3 runs to 13 residues. V was shortened by 6 bases and J by 2 bases, with 10 bases between the two germline ends. The CDR3 loop reads CASRPGNQETQYF. The CDR3 bases are TGTGCCAGCAGGCCCGGGAATCAAGAGACCCAGTACTTC.

This chain connects TRBV20-1 to TRBJ2-2; a weak D match, TRBD2 (5 bases). Trimming left V 6 bases short and J 3 bases short, with 23 bases between. CDR3 length equals 17 residues. Germline CDR1 DFQATT, CDR2 SNEGSKA (reference sequence). The CDR3 sequence is CSATPIGEVGYTGELFF. CDR3 in DNA: TGCAGTGCGACCCCCATCGGGGAAGTCGGGTACACCGGGGAGCTGTTTTTT.

This clonotype was recorded many times. V usage is TRBV7-9 and J usage is TRBJ1-4; D is perhaps TRBD1 (5 bases). V lost 7 bases and J lost 7, with 16 bases in between. This CDR3 contains 14 residues. Per germline, CDR1 SEHNR and CDR2 FQNEAQ (reference sequence). CDR3 protein: CASIPPGAGEKLFF. CDR3 bases: TGTGCCAGCATCCCCCCCGGGGCCGGTGAAAAACTGTTTTTT.

Remarks on this clonotype: One end of the junction does not line up with germline, which may come from a read error. This chain connects TRBV12-3 or TRBV12-4 to TRBJ2-7; D unresolved. The CDR3 is made up of 12 amino acids. CDR3 protein: CASSLSGSPSHF. CDR3 coding DNA: TGTGCCAGCAGTTTATCGGGCAGCCCGTCCCACTTC.

V and J are TRBV27 and TRBJ2-3; D may be TRBD2 (7 bases). V was pared by 6 bases and J by 8 bases, with 18 bases between. CDR3 length: 14 amino acids. Germline CDR1 and CDR2: MNHEY and SMNVEV (reference sequence). The CDR3 nucleotides read TGTGCCAGCAGCCCGGGACTACCACAGGGTACGCAGTATTTT. Translation gives CASSPGLPQGTQYF.

This clonotype was observed a single time. A read error is likely, as this CDR3 ends without the conserved phenylalanine or tryptophan. The chain links TRBV12-3 or TRBV12-4 to TRBJ1-2; 7 nucleotides line up with TRBD1. The CDR3 is 14 amino acids. V shed 0 bases, J shed 4 bases, and the junction held 2 bases outside the gene matches. This CDR3 reads CASSLATGVYGYTS. DNA for the CDR3: TGTGCCAGCAGTTTAGCTACAGGGGTCTATGGCTACACCTCC.

The J gene is TRBJ2-5, the V gene TRBV11-2; 7 positions agree with TRBD1. Germline CDR1 is SGHAT and CDR2 is FQNNGV. V dropped 5 bases and J dropped 5; count of bases not matched to a gene: 14. The CDR3 has 16 amino acids. CDR3 loop: CASSPYPTGFRETQYF. The CDR3 region has the DNA TGTGCCAGCAGCCCATACCCGACAGGGTTTCGCGAGACCCAGTACTTC.

This clonotype has just a few counts. V gene TRBV4-2 combines with J gene TRBJ2-7; TRBD2 might be the D (5 bases). The length of the CDR3 is 15 residues. CDR1 LGHNA and CDR2 YNFKEQ come from the germline V gene. Trimming took 0 bases from V and 1 from J, leaving 10 bases between them. CDR3 protein: CASSQDRSGSYEQYF. In DNA, the CDR3 is TGTGCCAGCAGCCAAGATCGAAGCGGATCCTACGAGCAGTACTTC.

The chain combines TRBV4-2 with TRBJ2-7, with a weak D call TRBD2 (5 bases). The CDR3 runs 17 residues. Looked up from germline, CDR1 is LGHNA and CDR2 is YNFKEQ. Between the trimmed V and J ends, which lost 0 bases and 1 base, there was a span of 16 bases. The CDR3 reads CASSQEELTTGSYEQYF. The DNA for the CDR3 is TGTGCCAGCAGCCAAGAAGAGCTAACTACGGGATCCTACGAGCAGTACTTC.

This chain joins TRBV11-3 and TRBJ2-2, with D unclear. The CDR3 spans 14 residues. V was clipped by 5 bases and J by 0 bases, with 7 bases between them. Germline values: CDR1 SGHNT, CDR2 YENEEA. CDR3 in DNA: TGTGCCAGCAGCGTGTTAACGAACACCGGGGAGCTGTTTTTT. This gives the protein CASSVLTNTGELFF. Complete variable domain (other parts from reference TRBV11-3 and TRBJ2-2): EAGVVQSPRYKIIEKKQPVAFWCNPISGHNTLYWYLQNLGQGPELLIRYENEEAVDDSQLPKDRFSAERLKGVDSTLKIQPAELGDSAVYLCASSVLTNTGELFFGEGSRLTVL.

CDR3 residues: CSVVEGGLSSTDTQYF. DNA of the CDR3: TGCAGCGTTGTGGAGGGGGGCCTGTCTAGCACAGATACGCAGTATTTT. The chain combines TRBV29-1 with TRBJ2-3, with D tentatively TRBD1 or TRBD2 (6 bases each). This CDR3 is built from 16 residues. Germline CDR1 and CDR2: SQVTM and ANQGSEA. V was pared by 4 bases and J by 0 bases, with 17 bases between.

This clonotype was recorded a few times. The chain has TRBV3-1 and TRBJ2-2, with D unresolved. The CDR3 consists of 12 residues. V lost 0 bases and J lost 13, with 9 bases in between. Per germline, CDR1 LGHDT and CDR2 YNNKEL (reference sequence). The CDR3 DNA reads TGTGCCAGCAGCCAAGATTACGCTTGGCTGTTTTTT. It yields the protein CASSQDYAWLFF.

This clonotype was recorded at least ten times. The chain combines TRBV20-1 with TRBJ2-7; 9 bases fit TRBD2. The CDR3 has 12 residues. V trimming: 0 bases; J trimming: 12 bases; junction bases outside the gene matches: 6. Germline V gene sequence: CDR1 DFQATT, CDR2 SNEGSKA (reference sequence). In nucleotides, the CDR3 is TGCAGTGCTAGAGATGAAGGGACTAGCCTGTACTTC. This codes for CSARDEGTSLYF.

This clonotype was detected ten times or more. The rearrangement uses TRBV29-1 and TRBJ1-1; D perhaps matches TRBD1 (5 bases). CDR1 and CDR2 (germline): SQVTM, ANQGSEA. CDR3 length: 13 residues. V lost 3 bases and J 8 bases, leaving 16 bases between the germline ends. The CDR3 DNA follows: TGCAGCGTTGAGGGTATCGGGACTCCCGAAGCTTTCTTT. It translates to CSVEGIGTPEAFF.

This rearrangement joins TRBV5-1 to TRBJ2-1, with TRBD2 as a possible D gene (5 bases). Germline V CDR1 and CDR2: SGHRS, YFSETQ. This CDR3 is built from 12 residues. Trimming removed 7 bases at V and 8 bases at J, with 13 bases between. CDR3 sequence: CASAILEDEQFF. CDR3 nucleotides: TGCGCCAGCGCTATCCTGGAGGATGAGCAGTTCTTC.

The V and J genes are TRBV28 and TRBJ1-5, with D hard to call. Germline-derived CDR1 and CDR2 are MDHEN and SYDVKM. The CDR3 covers 13 residues. V was clipped by 6 bases and J by 2 bases, with 8 bases between them. CDR3 loop: CASRETGNQPQHF. DNA for the CDR3: TGTGCCAGCAGAGAGACGGGCAATCAGCCCCAGCATTTT.

This chain joins TRBV27 and TRBJ2-7; D gene ambiguous. This CDR3 is built from 14 residues. CDR1 is MNHEY, CDR2 SMNVEV, per germline (reference sequence). Trimming stripped 2 bases from V and 0 bases from J, with 8 bases between. The CDR3 here is CASSLTGVSYEQYV. The CDR3 DNA is TGTGCCAGCAGTTTAACGGGCGTCTCCTACGAGCAGTACGTC.

The sample holds many counts of this clonotype. V gene TRBV29-1 combines with J gene TRBJ1-1, with D unresolved. Germline lookup yields CDR1 SQVTM and CDR2 ANQGSEA. The CDR3 loop spans 14 amino acids. V was trimmed by 7 bases and J by 1 base, leaving 16 bases between them. CDR3 protein: CSAPGRRENTEAFF. DNA for the CDR3: TGCAGCGCCCCGGGCCGGCGAGAGAACACTGAAGCTTTCTTT.

This clonotype was found many times. The chain links TRBV3-1 to TRBJ2-5; 8 positions agree with TRBD1. Germline CDR1 reads LGHDT; CDR2 reads YNNKEL (reference sequence). The V gene end was trimmed by 4 bases and the J gene end by 5 bases; junction bases not matched to a gene: 18. This CDR3 contains 18 residues. The CDR3 loop is CASSPLLTTRTGSETQYF. The CDR3 DNA sequence: TGTGCCAGCAGCCCTCTCTTAACCACCCGGACAGGGTCGGAGACCCAGTACTTC.

This clonotype has a single count. A read error may explain this, as a much larger clone is one base away. The chain links TRBV28 to TRBJ2-7; TRBD1 matches 9 bases. Trimming removed 5 bases from V and 3 bases from J; junction bases left unmatched: 8. The germline gives CDR1 MDHEN, CDR2 SYDVKM. The CDR3 loop spans 15 amino acids. DNA for the CDR3: TGTGCCAGCAGTCCCTCAACAGGGGGCGGCTACGAGCAGTACGTC. Its protein product is CASSPSTGGGYEQYV.

This clonotype was counted ten times or more. CDR3: CSVAGDREEQYF. The CDR3 DNA reads TGCAGCGTGGCCGGGGACAGGGAGGAGCAGTACTTC. V and J are TRBV29-1 and TRBJ2-7, with 9 bases identical to TRBD1. CDR3 size: 12 residues. Unmatched junction bases numbered 7, after V lost 6 bases and J lost 7 bases. Germline-derived CDR1 and CDR2 are SQVTM and ANQGSEA.

This clonotype appeared many times. The DNA for the CDR3 is TGCGCCAGCAGTCGGCAGGAAGGAGTGGATACGCAGTATTTT. It codes for CASSRQEGVDTQYF. This rearrangement joins TRBV5-1 to TRBJ2-3; D is ambiguous. V lost 5 bases, J lost 6 bases, and 16 bases lay in between. Germline lookup yields CDR1 SGHRS and CDR2 YFSETQ. The CDR3 extends over 14 amino acids.

The chain uses TRBV29-1 and TRBJ1-6; 7 bases map to TRBD1. J was trimmed by 7 bases and V by 3 bases; bases with no gene match: 9. The CDR3 spans 15 residues. Germline loops: CDR1 SQVTM, CDR2 ANQGSEA. The CDR3 loop reads CSVEKLTGKNSPLHF. In DNA form, the CDR3 reads TGCAGCGTTGAGAAACTGACAGGGAAGAATTCACCCCTCCACTTT.

V is TRBV12-3 or TRBV12-4 and J is TRBJ2-5; D possibly corresponds to TRBD1 (6 bases). This CDR3 is 13 amino acids long. V gave up 6 bases and J gave up 5 bases, with 13 bases separating them. CDR3 nucleotides: TGTGCCAGCAGCCCCAGGGGTACTGAGACCCAGTACTTC. Encoded protein: CASSPRGTETQYF.

The chain couples TRBV20-1 to TRBJ2-1; D tentatively reads TRBD1 or TRBD2 (5 bases each). The CDR3 contains 16 residues. Trimming cost V 0 bases and J 0 bases, with 12 bases left between them. Germline V gene lookup returns CDR1 DFQATT and CDR2 SNEGSKA (reference sequence). In nucleotides, the CDR3 is TGCAGTGCTAGAGATCTGGGGGATTCCTCCTACAATGAGCAGTTCTTC. It yields the protein CSARDLGDSSYNEQFF.

The J gene is TRBJ2-5, the V gene TRBV20-1, with 11 bases aligning to TRBD1. Germline loops: CDR1 DFQATT, CDR2 SNEGSKA (reference sequence). V dropped 8 bases and J dropped 0; count of bases not matched to a gene: 5. CDR3 size: 14 residues. As DNA, the CDR3 is TGCAGTCGGACAGGGGGCAAGGACCAAGAGACCCAGTACTTC. The encoded protein is CSRTGGKDQETQYF.

This clonotype turned up a few times. J is TRBJ2-5 and V is TRBV5-1, with 12 nucleotides matching TRBD2. The germline V gene encodes CDR1 SGHRS and CDR2 YFSETQ. The CDR3 consists of 18 residues. Trimming removed 0 bases from V and 5 bases from J; junction bases left unmatched: 11. CDR3: CASSLARLAGARGETQYF. The DNA for the CDR3 is TGCGCCAGCAGCTTGGCTCGACTAGCGGGGGCCAGAGGGGAGACCCAGTACTTC.

This clonotype was recorded many times. The gene calls are TRBV20-1 and TRBJ2-4, with D unresolved. Germline lookup yields CDR1 DFQATT and CDR2 SNEGSKA (reference sequence). This CDR3 spans 12 amino acids. Trimming cost V 6 bases and J 7 bases, with 13 bases left between them. The CDR3 region has the DNA TGCAGTGCCAGTCCCGGTGAGAACATTCAGTACTTC. It specifies CSASPGENIQYF.

In this sample, this clonotype turned up many times. The rearrangement uses TRBV20-1 and TRBJ2-7; 9 positions agree with TRBD1. The germline CDR1 and CDR2 sequences are DFQATT and SNEGSKA (reference sequence). This CDR3 region has 13 residues. J lost 5 bases, V lost 6 bases, and 8 bases had no gene match. The CDR3 DNA is TGCAGTGCCCGGGGGACAGGGATACACGAGCAGTACTTC. Translation: CSARGTGIHEQYF.